At least ten counts were recorded for the clone carrying this TCR beta chain. Antigen unknown. V was clipped by 5 bases and J by 3 bases; unmatched bases: 5. The CDR3 covers 15 residues. Germline CDR1 is SGHTA and CDR2 is FQGNSA. Via MiXCR, TCRdb re-called the 5' RACE reads, giving one row per CDR3 protein. Of over 100,000 distinct CDR3 sequences listed, around 8% were seen once; the top ten hold roughly 27%. These data belong to a study of T cells after yellow fever vaccination. Study-wide results and caveats: The CD4 compartment and the CD8 compartment contained a small share of clonotypes in common. Weaker, the secondary response had a peak occurring faster, on day 5 versus 15. Most primary-vaccination clones reappeared after the booster (about 97% CD4, about 88% CD8).

This material consisted of CD8+ T cells sorted from PBMCs, taken 45 days after the yellow fever booster vaccination. This receptor was obtained from a man between 25 and 39 years old who received the YFV17D yellow fever vaccine. This rearrangement joins TRBV7-2 to TRBJ2-2, with TRBD2 matching 8 bases. This chain's CDR3 is CASSTLAEYTGELFF. The CDR3 DNA sequence: TGTGCCAGCAGCACACTAGCGGAGTACACCGGGGAGCTGTTTTTT.